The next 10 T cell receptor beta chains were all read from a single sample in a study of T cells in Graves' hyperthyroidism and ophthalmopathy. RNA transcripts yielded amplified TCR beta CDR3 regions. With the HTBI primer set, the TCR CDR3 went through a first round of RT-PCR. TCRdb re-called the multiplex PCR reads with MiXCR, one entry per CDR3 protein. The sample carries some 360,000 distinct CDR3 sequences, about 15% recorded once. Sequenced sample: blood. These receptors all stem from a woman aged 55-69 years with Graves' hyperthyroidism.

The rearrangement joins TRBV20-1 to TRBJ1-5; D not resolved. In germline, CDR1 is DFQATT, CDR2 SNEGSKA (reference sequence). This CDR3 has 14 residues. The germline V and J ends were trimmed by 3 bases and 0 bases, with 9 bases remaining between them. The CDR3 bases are TGCAGTGCTAGTACCGGTGATAGCAATCAGCCCCAGCATTTT. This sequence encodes CSASTGDSNQPQHF.

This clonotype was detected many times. CDR3 sequence reads: CASSPDRVMGQPQHF. CDR3 sequence (DNA): TGTGCCAGCAGCCCGGACAGGGTGATGGGACAGCCCCAGCATTTT. This chain joins TRBV7-8 and TRBJ1-5; the match to TRBD1 covers 8 bases. Germline trimming cut 5 bases from V and 7 bases from J; bases unmatched to any gene: 10. Germline lookup yields CDR1 SGHVS and CDR2 FQNEAQ. CDR3 length: 15 residues.

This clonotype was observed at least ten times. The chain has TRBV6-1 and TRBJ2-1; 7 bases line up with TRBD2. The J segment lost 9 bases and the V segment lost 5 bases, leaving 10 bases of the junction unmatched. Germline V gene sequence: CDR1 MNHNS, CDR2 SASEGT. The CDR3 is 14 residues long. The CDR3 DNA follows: TGTGCCAGCAGTAAAACGCGGGAGTATGGTGAGCAGTTCTTC. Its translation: CASSKTREYGEQFF.

This chain's CDR3 is CASSSGTSAGEQYF. The CDR3, as DNA: TGTGCCAGCAGTTCCGGGACTTCAGCGGGCGAGCAGTACTTC. The chain links TRBV7-2 to TRBJ2-7; a weak D match, TRBD2 (6 bases). CDR3 length: 14 amino acids. Per the germline V gene, CDR1 is SGHTA and CDR2 is FQGNSA. The V gene lost 6 bases and the J gene lost 6 bases, with 18 bases spanning the gap.

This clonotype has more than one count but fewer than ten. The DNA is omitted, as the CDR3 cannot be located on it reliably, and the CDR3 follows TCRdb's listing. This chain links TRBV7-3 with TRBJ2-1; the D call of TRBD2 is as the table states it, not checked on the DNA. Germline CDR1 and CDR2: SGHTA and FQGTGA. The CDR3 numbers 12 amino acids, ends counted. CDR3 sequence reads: CASRVAGGALFF.

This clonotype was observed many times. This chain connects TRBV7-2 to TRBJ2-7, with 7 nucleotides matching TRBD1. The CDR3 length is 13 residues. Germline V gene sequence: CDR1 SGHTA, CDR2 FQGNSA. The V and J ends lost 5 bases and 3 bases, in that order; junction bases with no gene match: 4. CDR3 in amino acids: CASSTNRGYEQYF. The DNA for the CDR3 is TGTGCCAGCAGCACAAACAGGGGCTACGAGCAGTACTTC.

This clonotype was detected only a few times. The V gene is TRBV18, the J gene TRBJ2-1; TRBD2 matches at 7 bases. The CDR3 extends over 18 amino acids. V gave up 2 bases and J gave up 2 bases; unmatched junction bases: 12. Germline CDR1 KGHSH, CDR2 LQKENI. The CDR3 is CASSPSGRASGAYNEQFF. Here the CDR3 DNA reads TGTGCCAGCTCACCATCTGGTCGAGCTAGCGGAGCCTACAATGAGCAGTTCTTC.

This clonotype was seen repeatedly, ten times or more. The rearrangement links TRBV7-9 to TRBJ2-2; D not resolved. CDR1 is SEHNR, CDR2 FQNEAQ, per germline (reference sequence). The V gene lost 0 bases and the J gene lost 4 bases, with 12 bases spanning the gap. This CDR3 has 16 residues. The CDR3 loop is CASSLASPYVTGELFF. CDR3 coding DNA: TGTGCCAGCAGCTTAGCATCTCCGTATGTCACCGGGGAGCTGTTTTTT.

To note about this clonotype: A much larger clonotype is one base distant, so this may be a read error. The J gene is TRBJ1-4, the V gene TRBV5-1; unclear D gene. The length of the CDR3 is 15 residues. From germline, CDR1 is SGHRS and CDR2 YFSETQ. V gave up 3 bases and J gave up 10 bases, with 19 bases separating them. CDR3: CASSWEGGLGGKLFF. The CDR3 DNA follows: TGCGCCAGCAGCTGGGAAGGCGGACTAGGTGGAAAACTGTTTTTT. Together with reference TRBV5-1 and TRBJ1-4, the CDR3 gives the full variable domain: KAGVTQTPRYLIKTRGQQVTLSCSPISGHRSVSWYQQTPGQGLQFLFEYFSETQRNKGNFPGRFSGRQFSNSRSEMNVSTLELGDSALYLCASSWEGGLGGKLFFGSGTQLSVL.

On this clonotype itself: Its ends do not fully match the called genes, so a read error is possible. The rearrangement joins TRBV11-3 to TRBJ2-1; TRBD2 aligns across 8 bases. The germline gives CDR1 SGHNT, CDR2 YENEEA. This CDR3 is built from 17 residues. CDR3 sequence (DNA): TGTGCCAGCGGCTTAATCGGGAGGGGGGGGACCTACAATGAGCAGTTCTTC. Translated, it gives CASGLIGRGGTYNEQFF. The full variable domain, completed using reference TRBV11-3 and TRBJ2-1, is EAGVVQSPRYKIIEKKQPVAFWCNPISGHNTLYWYLQNLGQGPELLIRYENEEAVDDSQLPKDRFSAERLKGVDSTLKIQPAELGDSAVYLCASGLIGRGGTYNEQFFGPGTRLTVL.